These 27 T cell receptor beta chains originate from one sample sequenced in a study of blood T cells in healthy people across ages. Then a second PCR, running about 6 to 11 cycles, was carried out with a sample-barcoded 5' primer and a J-beta primer mix. TCRdb re-analysed the 5' RACE reads in MiXCR, keeping a single row per CDR3 protein. In the table there are 1.5 million to 2 million distinct CDR3 sequences, 28% of which are singletons. The specimen sequenced was blood. Receptors were obtained from a woman younger than 45 in good health.

With respect to this clonotype: Possible read error: a much larger clone is one base away. The chain employs TRBV7-9 and TRBJ2-5; 11 bases align to TRBD2. The DNA end is more similar to TRBJ2-7, so the J call may be wrong. There are 15 residues in the CDR3. The germline V gene has CDR1 SEHNR and CDR2 FQNEAQ (reference sequence). CDR3 nucleotides: TGTGCCAGCAGCCGACTAGCGGGAAAGTCCTGCGAGCAGTACTTC. It codes for CASSRLAGKSCEQYF.

The table lists this clonotype with a few counts. This rearrangement joins TRBV29-1 to TRBJ1-2; TRBD1 is a possible D gene (5 bases). The CDR3 is 12 residues long. The ends were cut back, 7 bases at V and 8 bases at J, with 17 bases in the middle. Germline assignment: CDR1 SQVTM and CDR2 ANQGSEA. The CDR3 DNA reads TGCAGCGCGGAAGCAGGGTCGGGGGGCTACACCTTC. As protein: CSAEAGSGGYTF.

CDR3 amino acids: CASSEIAGQGNTIYF. DNA of the CDR3: TGTGCCAGCAGTGAAATAGCAGGGCAAGGAAACACCATATATTTT. The chain couples TRBV2 to TRBJ1-3; D possibly corresponds to TRBD1 (5 bases). Germline V gives CDR1 SNHLY, CDR2 FYNNEI. Trimming shortened V by 2 bases and J by 4 bases, and 12 bases separated the two germline ends. The CDR3 extends over 15 amino acids.

V gene TRBV12-3 or TRBV12-4 combines with J gene TRBJ2-7, with TRBD1 identical over 11 bases. V dropped 5 bases and J dropped 5; count of bases not matched to a gene: 5. CDR3 length: 14 amino acids. The CDR3 sequence: CASSRDRGGNEQYF. The CDR3 bases are TGTGCCAGCAGTAGGGACAGGGGGGGCAACGAGCAGTACTTC.

This clonotype appeared a few times. This chain links TRBV3-1 with TRBJ2-1, with D maybe TRBD1 (5 bases). V lost 8 bases and J lost 1, with 15 bases in between. This CDR3 region has 15 residues. CDR1 and CDR2 (germline): LGHDT, YNNKEL (reference sequence). As DNA, the CDR3 is TGTGCCAGCGGGGTTGGGGCTTCATCCTACAATGAGCAGTTCTTC. Its protein is CASGVGASSYNEQFF.

This clonotype was picked up a small number of times. The chain combines TRBV10-3 with TRBJ2-7; the D is unclear. Germline V gene data show CDR1 as ENHRY and CDR2 as SYGVKD. The CDR3 runs 13 residues. The V and J ends lost 3 bases and 2 bases respectively, with 8 bases between them. The chain's CDR3 is CAISDQNAYEQYF. The CDR3 DNA is TGTGCCATCAGTGACCAGAACGCCTACGAGCAGTACTTC.

Comments on this clonotype: This could be a read error, since a much larger clone is one nucleotide away. The chain carries TRBV6-2 or TRBV6-3 and TRBJ2-3, with TRBD2 identical over 10 bases. The length of the CDR3 is 15 residues. Trimming removed 4 bases from V and 2 bases from J; junction bases left unmatched: 3. Germline CDR1 MNHEY, CDR2 SVGEGT. The CDR3 here is CASSWTSGDTDTQYF. The CDR3 nucleotides are TGTGCCAGCAGTTGGACTAGCGGCGACACAGATACGCAGTATTTT.

This clonotype has just a few counts. V usage is TRBV15 and J usage is TRBJ2-1; 10 bases are a match to TRBD2. Germline V gene sequence: CDR1 LNHNV, CDR2 YYDKDF (reference sequence). The junction had 7 bases not matched to a gene; V was cut back by 0 bases and J by 8 bases. The CDR3 consists of 16 residues. The CDR3 protein is CATSRDGKREGDEQFF. CDR3 in DNA: TGTGCCACCAGCAGAGATGGCAAGCGGGAGGGCGATGAGCAGTTCTTC.

This clonotype was counted a few times. A much larger clone differs by one base, so this may be a read error. The CDR3 bases are TGCGCCAGCAGCCAAGTAGGGTGGGACTTCATGCAGGAAGAGACCCAGTACTTC. This codes for CASSQVGWDFMQEETQYF. The gene calls are TRBV4-1 and TRBJ2-5; D possibly corresponds to TRBD2 (6 bases). V was clipped by 1 base and J by 3 bases, with 21 bases between them. CDR3 length equals 18 residues. Germline lookup yields CDR1 MGHRA and CDR2 YSYEKL.

This clonotype appeared many times. V and J are TRBV19 and TRBJ2-5; 12 nucleotides align to TRBD2. V shed 7 bases, J shed 4 bases, and the junction held 7 bases outside the gene matches. CDR3 length: 15 residues. Germline V gene lookup returns CDR1 LNHDA and CDR2 SQIVND (reference sequence). The CDR3 protein is CASTSGRASAETQYF. The CDR3, as DNA: TGTGCCAGTACTAGCGGGAGGGCCAGTGCAGAGACCCAGTACTTC.

This clonotype showed up many times. The V and J genes are TRBV29-1 and TRBJ2-1; 7 bases align to TRBD2. Germline-derived CDR1 and CDR2 are SQVTM and ANQGSEA. CDR3 length: 14 amino acids. The J segment lost 10 bases and the V segment lost 0 bases, leaving 9 bases of the junction unmatched. CDR3 loop: CSVEDGLGLSEQFF. The CDR3 bases are TGCAGCGTTGAAGATGGACTAGGCTTGTCAGAGCAGTTCTTC.

V is TRBV20-1 and J is TRBJ2-6; possibly TRBD1 for D (5 bases). The V gene lost 5 bases and the J gene lost 0 bases, with 14 bases spanning the gap. The germline gives CDR1 DFQATT, CDR2 SNEGSKA (reference sequence). This CDR3 comprises 16 residues. CDR3 in DNA: TGCAGTGCTGGGGCTCGAGAGAGCTCTGGGGCCAACGTCCTGACTTTC. Amino acids: CSAGARESSGANVLTF.

This chain links TRBV7-2 with TRBJ2-1; 8 nucleotides agree with TRBD1. J gave up 13 bases and V 1 base, and 12 bases lay outside the gene matches. Germline lookup yields CDR1 SGHTA and CDR2 FQGNSA. CDR3 length: 15 residues. DNA for the CDR3: TGTGCCAGCAGCTTAGGGACAGGGACCAAAAACATTCAGTTCTTC. Encoded protein: CASSLGTGTKNIQFF.

The genes are TRBV20-1 and TRBJ1-1; 8 nucleotides match TRBD1. The V gene end was trimmed by 7 bases and the J gene end by 1 base; junction bases not matched to a gene: 2. Germline CDR1 and CDR2: DFQATT and SNEGSKA (reference sequence). There are 12 residues in the CDR3. In nucleotides, the CDR3 is TGCAGTGGGGACAGGCAGAACACTGAAGCTTTCTTT. It is translated as CSGDRQNTEAFF.

The chain links TRBV12-5 to TRBJ2-1; D gene ambiguous. The CDR3 covers 16 residues. Looked up from germline, CDR1 is LGHNT and CDR2 is FRNRAP. The ends were cut back, 3 bases at V and 8 bases at J, with 20 bases in the middle. Here the CDR3 DNA reads TGTGCTAGTGGTTTATACGTCAGTATAGCTTTGGATGAGCAGTTCTTC. Amino acid sequence: CASGLYVSIALDEQFF.

V usage is TRBV28 and J usage is TRBJ2-7, with 7 bases aligning to TRBD1. The germline CDR1 and CDR2 sequences are MDHEN and SYDVKM. This CDR3 is built from 13 residues. The V gene end was trimmed by 3 bases and the J gene end by 5 bases; junction bases not matched to a gene: 4. This CDR3 reads CASSFTGAHEQYF. The CDR3 region has the DNA TGTGCCAGCAGTTTTACAGGGGCCCACGAGCAGTACTTC. Using reference TRBV28 and TRBJ2-7 for the parts outside the CDR3, the full variable domain is DVKVTQSSRYLVKRTGEKVFLECVQDMDHENMFWYRQDPGLGLRLIYFSYDVKMKEKGDIPEGYSVSREKKERFSLILESASTNQTSMYLCASSFTGAHEQYFGPGTRLTVT.

The chain has TRBV20-1 and TRBJ1-1, with 7 bases matching TRBD1. Germline CDR1 is DFQATT and CDR2 is SNEGSKA (reference sequence). CDR3 size: 12 residues. Trimming cost V 5 bases and J 2 bases; bases outside gene matches: 2. The CDR3 reads CSAPGGNTEAFF. CDR3 nucleotides: TGCAGTGCTCCAGGGGGAAACACTGAAGCTTTCTTT.

CDR3: CAISETGLDTGELFF. The CDR3, as DNA: TGTGCCATCAGCGAAACAGGGTTGGACACCGGGGAGCTGTTTTTT. V is TRBV10-3 and J is TRBJ2-2; possibly TRBD1 for D (6 bases). Germline V gene data show CDR1 as ENHRY and CDR2 as SYGVKD. CDR3 length equals 15 residues. Between the trimmed V and J ends, which lost 6 bases and 3 bases, there was a span of 14 bases.

The genes are TRBV27 and TRBJ2-1; unclear D gene. The CDR3 runs 14 residues. Trimming took 4 bases from V and 10 from J, leaving 17 bases between them. CDR1 is MNHEY and CDR2 is SMNVEV in the germline V gene (reference sequence). CDR3 in amino acids: CASSYLERIHEQFF. The CDR3, as DNA: TGTGCCAGCAGTTATCTAGAGCGTATCCACGAGCAGTTCTTC.

V is TRBV29-1 and J is TRBJ2-3, with 7 bases that match TRBD2. The V segment lost 4 bases and the J segment 4 bases; nucleotides outside the gene matches: 5. The CDR3 loop spans 13 amino acids. Germline V gives CDR1 SQVTM, CDR2 ANQGSEA. CDR3 sequence: CSVGPSGPDTQYF. CDR3 DNA sequence: TGCAGCGTTGGTCCTAGCGGTCCAGATACGCAGTATTTT.

This clonotype was picked up a small number of times. The rearrangement joins TRBV6-2 or TRBV6-3 to TRBJ2-7; D gene uncertain. V was cut by 2 bases and J by 2 bases, with 10 bases left in between. The CDR3 is 14 amino acids. CDR1 MNHEY and CDR2 SVGEGT come from the germline V gene. In DNA, the CDR3 is TGTGCCAGCAGTTACGAGCTTGGCCCCTACGAGCAGTACTTC. Its translation: CASSYELGPYEQYF.

This sequence joins TRBV12-3 or TRBV12-4 and TRBJ1-1, with D maybe TRBD1 (5 bases). The CDR3 sequence is 12 residues long. V was pared by 5 bases and J by 6 bases, with 10 bases between. This CDR3 is CASSAGLAEAFF. The CDR3 coding sequence is TGTGCCAGCAGTGCAGGGTTGGCTGAAGCTTTCTTT.

The CDR3 is CASSLLGPRNIQYF. DNA for the CDR3: TGTGCCAGCAGCTTACTGGGACCCCGGAACATTCAGTACTTC. This chain uses TRBV7-2 with TRBJ2-4; D could derive from TRBD1 or TRBD2 (5 bases each). The V gene lost 2 bases and the J gene lost 7 bases, with 12 bases spanning the gap. CDR1 and CDR2 (germline): SGHTA, FQGNSA. The CDR3 is 14 amino acids.

Of note for this clonotype: This may be a read error, as it is one base from a much larger clone. The chain recombines TRBV7-9 with TRBJ2-5; 9 nucleotides match TRBD2. Unmatched junction bases numbered 19, after V lost 9 bases and J lost 11 bases. The germline V gene encodes CDR1 SEHNR and CDR2 FQNEAQ (reference sequence). The CDR3 contains 15 residues. The CDR3 is CARAYRVAGENEQYF. Here the CDR3 DNA reads TGTGCCAGGGCGTATAGGGTAGCGGGAGAAAATGAGCAGTACTTC.

J is TRBJ1-1 and V is TRBV30; weak D call: TRBD1 (6 bases). The germline CDR1 and CDR2 sequences are GTSNPN and SVGIG (reference sequence). The CDR3 loop spans 15 amino acids. V lost 1 base and J lost 5, with 17 bases in between. The CDR3 spells CAWSDPGRGTTEAFF. As DNA, the CDR3 is TGTGCCTGGAGTGATCCCGGGAGGGGGACTACTGAAGCTTTCTTT.

This clonotype was picked up a small number of times. A much larger clone lies one base from this, so it may be a read error. For the CDR3, the DNA is TGTACCAGCAGTTTGGGACAGGGTGGTGGCTACACCTTC. Its protein is CTSSLGQGGGYTF. The rearrangement uses TRBV12-3 or TRBV12-4 and TRBJ1-2, with 9 positions matching TRBD1. The CDR3 is made up of 13 amino acids.

A remark on this clonotype: A much larger clone sits a single nucleotide away, making a read error possible. The chain couples TRBV20-1 to TRBJ2-1; D ambiguous. The V gene lost 5 bases and the J gene lost 3 bases, with 14 bases spanning the gap. This CDR3 region has 14 residues. Germline CDR1 DFQATT, CDR2 SNEGSKA (reference sequence). CDR3 in amino acids: CSARKVTIYNEQFF. CDR3 sequence (DNA): TGCAGTGCTCGTAAAGTGACAATCTACAATGAGCAGTTCTTC.